The rows below give T cell receptor beta chains drawn from one sample of a study of blood T cell repertoires in COVID-19. The method was immunoSEQ multiplex PCR; TCRdb's version includes in-frame clones alone and lacks a portion of them. This sample carries 450,000 or so clones, 70% to 90% of them seen once, and the ten largest clones take about 0.91%. The specimen was peripheral blood. These receptors came from a man between 18 and 29 years old with COVID-19, enrolled during active disease. The CDR3 runs from the conserved cysteine through the conserved F or W. The order of the fields is V gene, J gene, CDR3 length, CDR3 protein.

v_call: TRBV7-2; j_call: TRBJ2-3; cdr3_length: 18; cdr3_aa: CASSLSYSAGGNTDTQYF
v_call: TRBV4-1; j_call: TRBJ1-1; cdr3_length: 14; cdr3_aa: CASSPEGRGTEAFF
v_call: TRBV7-3; j_call: TRBJ2-3; cdr3_length: 12; cdr3_aa: CASGRSTDTQYF
v_call: TRBV3-1/TRBV3-2; j_call: TRBJ1-1; cdr3_length: 15; cdr3_aa: CATMSGTGGGTEAFF
v_call: TRBV12-3/TRBV12-4; j_call: TRBJ1-5; cdr3_length: 13; cdr3_aa: CASSWAPARPQHF
v_call: TRBV7-3; j_call: TRBJ2-3; cdr3_length: 19; cdr3_aa: CASSPWTGGGVASTDTQYF
v_call: TRBV14; j_call: TRBJ2-3; cdr3_length: 19; cdr3_aa: CASSQGTRSLDGGTDTQYF
v_call: TRBV29-1; j_call: TRBJ1-4; cdr3_length: 13; cdr3_aa: CSARDATNEKLFF
v_call: TRBV30; j_call: TRBJ2-7; cdr3_length: 13; cdr3_aa: CAWSGGLAYEQYF
v_call: TRBV6-5; j_call: TRBJ2-3; cdr3_length: 14; cdr3_aa: CASSRWTRLDTQYF
v_call: TRBV10-1; j_call: TRBJ2-1; cdr3_length: 14; cdr3_aa: CASSESGTGGEQFF
v_call: TRBV19; j_call: TRBJ2-7; cdr3_length: 17; cdr3_aa: CASSRETSGTKIYEQYF
v_call: TRBV6-6; j_call: TRBJ1-6; cdr3_length: 15; cdr3_aa: CASRSGQIKLSPLHF
v_call: TRBV14; j_call: TRBJ1-1; cdr3_length: 13; cdr3_aa: CASSQVWGAEAFF
v_call: TRBV3-1/TRBV3-2; j_call: TRBJ1-2; cdr3_length: 13; cdr3_aa: CASSQAVAAGYTF
v_call: TRBV6-1; j_call: TRBJ2-7; cdr3_length: 14; cdr3_aa: CASSEAAGAWEQYF
v_call: TRBV11-2; j_call: TRBJ1-2; cdr3_length: 15; cdr3_aa: CASSLGTRGTDGYTF
v_call: TRBV4-1; j_call: TRBJ2-7; cdr3_length: 14; cdr3_aa: CASSQGAGYHEQYF
v_call: TRBV6-6; j_call: TRBJ1-1; cdr3_length: 18; cdr3_aa: CASSPGMGQGRWGTEAFF
v_call: TRBV3-1/TRBV3-2; j_call: TRBJ1-2; cdr3_length: 14; cdr3_aa: CASSRNGQLYGYTF
v_call: TRBV6-6; j_call: TRBJ2-7; cdr3_length: 14; cdr3_aa: CASSYSTGGYEQYF
v_call: TRBV2; j_call: TRBJ1-2; cdr3_length: 13; cdr3_aa: CASREGRNYGYTF
v_call: TRBV4-2; j_call: TRBJ2-1; cdr3_length: 14; cdr3_aa: CASSQGGSYNEQFF
v_call: TRBV6-6; j_call: TRBJ2-5; cdr3_length: 13; cdr3_aa: CASSYGHGETQYF
v_call: TRBV6-5; j_call: TRBJ2-7; cdr3_length: 15; cdr3_aa: CASSYSAGISYEQYF
v_call: TRBV19; j_call: TRBJ1-4; cdr3_length: 15; cdr3_aa: CASSNRGVANEKLFF
v_call: TRBV7-2; j_call: TRBJ2-5; cdr3_length: 13; cdr3_aa: CASSRNSVETQYF
v_call: TRBV5-8; j_call: TRBJ1-1; cdr3_length: 12; cdr3_aa: CASSPPGYGAFF
v_call: TRBV25-1; j_call: TRBJ1-2; cdr3_length: 15; cdr3_aa: CASSPQGAIGYGYTF
v_call: TRBV9; j_call: TRBJ2-3; cdr3_length: 15; cdr3_aa: CASSVVGASTDTQYF
v_call: TRBV5-6; j_call: TRBJ2-3; cdr3_length: 15; cdr3_aa: CASSPGAFGRDTQYF
v_call: TRBV5-1; j_call: TRBJ1-4; cdr3_length: 13; cdr3_aa: CASSLTGDEKLFF
v_call: TRBV7-2; j_call: TRBJ2-1; cdr3_length: 12; cdr3_aa: CASTLGAGEQFF
v_call: TRBV11-3; j_call: TRBJ1-1; cdr3_length: 14; cdr3_aa: CASSLPARATEAFF
v_call: TRBV5-1; j_call: TRBJ2-1; cdr3_length: 15; cdr3_aa: CASRPTSGGAWEQFF
v_call: TRBV13; j_call: TRBJ2-7; cdr3_length: 16; cdr3_aa: CASSARQRMSSYEQYF
v_call: TRBV24-1; j_call: TRBJ2-1; cdr3_length: 16; cdr3_aa: CATSDPTSGYYNEQFF
v_call: TRBV10-3; j_call: TRBJ2-1; cdr3_length: 15; cdr3_aa: CAISGGLAGMNEQFF
v_call: TRBV27; j_call: TRBJ2-7; cdr3_length: 13; cdr3_aa: CASSGQGALEQYF
v_call: TRBV27; j_call: TRBJ2-7; cdr3_length: 13; cdr3_aa: CASRTSGTYEQYF
v_call: TRBV30; j_call: TRBJ1-4; cdr3_length: 13; cdr3_aa: CAWSRGANEKLFF
v_call: TRBV19; j_call: TRBJ1-2; cdr3_length: 16; cdr3_aa: CASSSGQGKANYGYTF
v_call: TRBV5-4; j_call: TRBJ1-1; cdr3_length: 15; cdr3_aa: CASSPTGGAETEAFF
v_call: TRBV5-1; j_call: TRBJ1-1; cdr3_length: 15; cdr3_aa: CASSLMGRLSTEAFF
v_call: TRBV7-6; j_call: TRBJ2-7; cdr3_length: 15; cdr3_aa: CASSPGGGQHYEQYF
v_call: TRBV5-4; j_call: TRBJ2-1; cdr3_length: 14; cdr3_aa: CASSAFLAGREQFF
v_call: TRBV5-1; j_call: TRBJ1-2; cdr3_length: 15; cdr3_aa: CASSPSETATYGYTF
v_call: TRBV9; j_call: TRBJ2-1; cdr3_length: 17; cdr3_aa: CASSVGLTGQGINEQFF
v_call: TRBV11-2; j_call: TRBJ1-2; cdr3_length: 16; cdr3_aa: CASSLGSAGLLRGYTF
v_call: TRBV14; j_call: TRBJ2-5; cdr3_length: 15; cdr3_aa: CASSLDLTGRETQYF
v_call: TRBV7-8; j_call: TRBJ2-1; cdr3_length: 15; cdr3_aa: CASSLAESFYNEQFF
v_call: TRBV6-5; j_call: TRBJ1-2; cdr3_length: 14; cdr3_aa: CASSYGTGQNGYTF
v_call: TRBV5-1; j_call: TRBJ2-7; cdr3_length: 15; cdr3_aa: CASSERRTGTYEQYF